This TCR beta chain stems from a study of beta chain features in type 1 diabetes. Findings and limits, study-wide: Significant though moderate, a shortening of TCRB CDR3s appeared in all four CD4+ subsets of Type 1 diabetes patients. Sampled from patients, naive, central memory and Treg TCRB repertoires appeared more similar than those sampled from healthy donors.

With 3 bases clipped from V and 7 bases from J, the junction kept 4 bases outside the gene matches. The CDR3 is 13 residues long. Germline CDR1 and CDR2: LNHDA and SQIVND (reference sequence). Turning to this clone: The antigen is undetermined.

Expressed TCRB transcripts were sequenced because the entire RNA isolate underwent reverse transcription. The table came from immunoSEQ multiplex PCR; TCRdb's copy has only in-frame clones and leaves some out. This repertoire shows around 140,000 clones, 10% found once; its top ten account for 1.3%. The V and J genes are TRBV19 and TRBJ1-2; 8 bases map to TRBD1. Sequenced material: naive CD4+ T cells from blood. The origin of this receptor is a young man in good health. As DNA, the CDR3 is TGTGCCAGTAGTATCGGGCAGGGGGCTGGCTACACCTTC. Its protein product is CASSIGQGAGYTF. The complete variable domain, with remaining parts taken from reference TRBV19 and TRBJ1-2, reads DGGITQSPKYLFRKEGQNVTLSCEQNLNHDAMYWYRQDPGQGLRLIYYSQIVNDFQKGDIAEGYSVSREKKESFPLTVTSAQKNPTAFYLCASSIGQGAGYTFGSGTRLTVV.